One and the same sample provided the 21 T cell receptor beta chains below, sequenced in a study of response to subunit inactivated influenza vaccine. TCRdb reprocessed the RT-PCR reads with MiXCR, giving one entry per CDR3 protein. The sample carries hundreds of thousands of distinct CDR3 sequences, around 16% recorded once. The input for sequencing was PBMCs from blood, taken less than 13 days after vaccination. The receptors shown here come from a man aged 50 to 59 who received an inactivated influenza vaccine.

This clonotype was observed a few times. The gene calls are TRBV12-3 or TRBV12-4 and TRBJ2-1; 10 nucleotides match TRBD2. Losses at the gene ends were 6 bases for V and 1 base for J; bases not matched to a gene: 6. The CDR3 length is 16 residues. The CDR3 spells CASRGLAEQSYNEQFF. The CDR3 DNA follows: TGTGCCAGCAGAGGACTAGCGGAGCAATCCTACAATGAGCAGTTCTTC.

This clonotype was seen repeatedly, ten times or more. The J gene is TRBJ2-7, the V gene TRBV7-9; maybe TRBD1 (5 bases). V was trimmed by 5 bases and J by 2 bases, leaving 16 bases between them. CDR1 is SEHNR, CDR2 FQNEAQ, per germline (reference sequence). This CDR3 is 15 amino acids long. DNA of the CDR3: TGTGCCAGCAGCGCCGAGAGACAGCCTACCTACGAGCAGTACTTC. Residues: CASSAERQPTYEQYF.

The chain has TRBV4-2 and TRBJ1-6; D not resolved. The CDR3 has 14 amino acids. The V and J ends lost 0 bases and 8 bases respectively, with 8 bases between them. Germline values: CDR1 LGHNA, CDR2 YNFKEQ. CDR3 residues: CASSQDRADSPLHF. CDR3 DNA sequence: TGTGCCAGCAGCCAAGATAGAGCGGATTCACCCCTCCACTTT.

The chain joins TRBV28 to TRBJ2-2; 12 nucleotides match TRBD2. The germline CDR1 and CDR2 sequences are MDHEN and SYDVKM. The CDR3 has 16 amino acids. Trimming cost V 7 bases and J 2 bases; bases outside gene matches: 5. CDR3 loop: CASTPTSGRNTGELFF. CDR3 in DNA: TGTGCCAGCACCCCGACTAGCGGGAGAAACACCGGGGAGCTGTTTTTT.

This clonotype was found many times. V and J are TRBV20-1 and TRBJ1-6; the D gene is possibly TRBD1 (5 bases). V lost 0 bases to trimming and J lost 0 bases, with 12 bases between them. CDR1 DFQATT and CDR2 SNEGSKA come from the germline V gene (reference sequence). The CDR3 has 17 residues. This CDR3 is CSAREGTGSSYNSPLHF. CDR3 DNA: TGCAGTGCTAGAGAAGGGACGGGTAGCTCCTATAATTCACCCCTCCACTTT.

This clonotype appeared a few times. V usage is TRBV5-1 and J usage is TRBJ2-3, with 12 bases lining up with TRBD2. The V gene's germline CDR1 is SGHRS and CDR2 YFSETQ. J lost 5 bases, V lost 3 bases, and 7 bases had no gene match. CDR3 length equals 16 residues. The CDR3 is CASSSSLAGGIDTQYF. The DNA for the CDR3 is TGCGCCAGCAGCTCATCCCTAGCGGGGGGGATAGATACGCAGTATTTT.

This clonotype was recorded a few times. The chain joins TRBV12-3 or TRBV12-4 to TRBJ1-5; D unresolved. This CDR3 has 12 residues. V lost 3 bases to trimming and J lost 5 bases, with 5 bases between them. CDR3 sequence: CASSFGHQPQHF. The DNA of the CDR3 is TGTGCCAGCAGTTTCGGTCATCAGCCCCAGCATTTT.

The chain uses TRBV6-1 and TRBJ2-7, with TRBD2 identical over 10 bases. The V gene end was trimmed by 7 bases and the J gene end by 4 bases; junction bases not matched to a gene: 10. Germline CDR1 reads MNHNS; CDR2 reads SASEGT. The length of the CDR3 is 15 residues. CDR3 in amino acids: CASTPSGGRYYEQYF. CDR3 DNA: TGTGCCAGCACCCCTAGCGGGGGCCGGTATTACGAGCAGTACTTC.

This rearrangement joins TRBV12-3 or TRBV12-4 to TRBJ2-3, with a weak D call TRBD2 (5 bases). With 3 bases removed from V and 2 bases from J, the gap between germline ends came to 9 bases. The CDR3 is 14 residues long. CDR3 nucleotide sequence: TGTGCCAGCAGTTTCAACGGGAACACAGATACGCAGTATTTT. This sequence encodes CASSFNGNTDTQYF.

V gene TRBV7-2 combines with J gene TRBJ1-3; no definite D call. This CDR3 has 13 amino acids. Deletions cut 1 base from V and 6 bases from J, with 7 bases between. Germline CDR1 is SGHTA and CDR2 is FQGNSA. The CDR3: CASSLVSSNTIYF. DNA of the CDR3: TGTGCCAGCAGCTTAGTGTCATCAAACACCATATATTTT.

The chain combines TRBV12-3 or TRBV12-4 with TRBJ1-2; no definite D call. The CDR3 is 13 residues long. V dropped 7 bases and J dropped 8 bases, with 17 bases sitting between them. The CDR3 nucleotides read TGTGCCAGCACCCGGGCTAGGGTGAGGGGCTACACCTTC. Protein: CASTRARVRGYTF.

The chain joins TRBV5-6 to TRBJ2-3, with 7 positions matching TRBD2. The CDR3 covers 12 residues. The junction had 10 bases not matched to a gene; V was cut back by 5 bases and J by 13 bases. Germline V gives CDR1 SGHDT, CDR2 YYEEEE. The CDR3 DNA sequence: TGTGCCAGCAGTTTAGGGCGGGAGAAGAAGTATTTT. Translating gives CASSLGREKKYF.

This clonotype has just a few counts. The chain links TRBV5-6 to TRBJ1-6; 7 nucleotides align to TRBD1. Germline lookup yields CDR1 SGHDT and CDR2 YYEEEE. CDR3 length: 16 residues. J lost 8 bases, V lost 0 bases, and 8 bases had no gene match. The CDR3 DNA reads TGTGCCAGCAGCTTGGAGGGACAGCTCATATATTCACCCCTCCACTTT. This translates into CASSLEGQLIYSPLHF. The full variable domain, completed using reference TRBV5-6 and TRBJ1-6, is DAGVTQSPTHLIKTRGQQVTLRCSPKSGHDTVSWYQQALGQGPQFIFQYYEEEERQRGNFPDRFSGHQFPNYSSELNVNALLLGDSALYLCASSLEGQLIYSPLHFGNGTRLTVT.

The chain couples TRBV2 to TRBJ2-7; 8 bases are a match to TRBD1. The CDR3 runs to 13 residues. Germline V lookup: CDR1 SNHLY, CDR2 FYNNEI. V lost 10 bases, J lost 6 bases, and 11 bases stayed unmatched. CDR3 amino acids: CATQLTGALEQYF. For the CDR3, the DNA is TGTGCCACTCAACTGACAGGGGCCCTCGAGCAGTACTTC. The full variable domain, its missing parts supplied by reference TRBV2 and TRBJ2-7, is EPEVTQTPSHQVTQMGQEVILRCVPISNHLYFYWYRQILGQKVEFLVSFYNNEISEKSEIFDDQFSVERPDGSNFTLKIRSTKLEDSAMYFCATQLTGALEQYFGPGTRLTVT.

V usage is TRBV5-5 and J usage is TRBJ2-3, with 11 nucleotides matching TRBD2. The CDR3 has 16 amino acids. V gave up 4 bases and J gave up 1 base; unmatched junction bases: 5. The germline V gene encodes CDR1 SGHKS and CDR2 YYEKEE (reference sequence). CDR3 residues: CASSPVAGGRTDTQYF. The CDR3 nucleotides are TGTGCCAGCAGCCCTGTAGCGGGGGGGCGCACAGATACGCAGTATTTT.

The V and J genes are TRBV20-1 and TRBJ2-1; TRBD2 aligns across 7 bases. Unmatched junction bases numbered 16, after V lost 4 bases and J lost 4 bases. CDR3 length equals 17 residues. Germline V gives CDR1 DFQATT, CDR2 SNEGSKA (reference sequence). The CDR3 DNA sequence: TGCAGTGCTACCAGCCCGGGGAGGACTAGAACTTACAATGAGCAGTTCTTC. Its translation: CSATSPGRTRTYNEQFF.

The chain combines TRBV7-9 with TRBJ1-4; no definite D call. The CDR3 spans 14 residues. Germline V gene data show CDR1 as SEHNR and CDR2 as FQNEAQ (reference sequence). The V and J ends lost 5 bases and 3 bases respectively, with 10 bases between them. CDR3 coding DNA: TGTGCCAGCAGCCCTCAGAGCTCTAATGAAAAACTGTTTTTT. Translation gives CASSPQSSNEKLFF.

This clonotype was observed a few times. The V and J genes are TRBV4-3 and TRBJ2-2, with a possible D match to TRBD2 (6 bases). Germline V gene lookup returns CDR1 LGHNA and CDR2 YSLEER. This CDR3 comprises 18 residues. V lost 1 base to trimming and J lost 7 bases, with 22 bases between them. Here the CDR3 DNA reads TGCGCCAGCAGCCAAGGAAACGGGGGTTGGTTTAATGACGGGGAGCTGTTTTTT. This encodes CASSQGNGGWFNDGELFF.

The chain employs TRBV6-1 and TRBJ2-3, with TRBD2 matching 9 bases. Per the germline V gene, CDR1 is MNHNS and CDR2 is SASEGT. The CDR3 covers 15 residues. With V trimmed by 8 bases and J by 6 bases, 12 bases remained unmatched. The DNA for the CDR3 is TGTGCCAGCTCTCGGAGCGGGGCGGGGGGGGATACGCAGTATTTT. It is translated as CASSRSGAGGDTQYF.

This clonotype was detected only a few times. This chain links TRBV7-9 with TRBJ2-7; unclear D gene. V lost 1 base and J lost 5, with 15 bases in between. CDR3 length: 15 amino acids. Germline V CDR1 and CDR2: SEHNR, FQNEAQ (reference sequence). The CDR3 DNA reads TGTGCCAGCAGCTTAGAAGATACGGGTCGCCACGAGCAGTACTTC. It translates to CASSLEDTGRHEQYF.

This clonotype was counted a few times. The J gene is TRBJ1-2, the V gene TRBV14, with unresolved D. The CDR3 extends over 13 amino acids. Germline V gene data show CDR1 as SGHDN and CDR2 as FVKESK. V was pared by 5 bases and J by 4 bases, with 11 bases between. CDR3 residues: CASSADMSYGYTF. Written as DNA, the CDR3 is TGTGCCAGCAGCGCCGACATGTCCTATGGCTACACCTTC.